This T cell receptor beta chain is drawn from a study of cytomegalovirus exposure and HLA in healthy donors. Study-level results: The likely origin of a cluster of highly shared sequence variants was a sequencing artifact. The authors reported that TCR beta sequences could predict HLA-A and HLA-B alleles. These predictions were accurate for most subjects in the first cohort. Earlier findings revealed that most TCR beta V segments proved productive either about 87% or about 30% of the time. CMV serostatus was the sole immune exposure data available.

This clone has only a few counts. The target antigen is unknown. CDR1 is MNHNY and CDR2 is SVGAGI in the germline V gene (reference sequence). The length of the CDR3 is 13 residues. The J segment lost 8 bases and the V segment lost 5 bases, leaving 6 bases of the junction unmatched. Primers included in the PCR were 60 Vbeta and 13 Jbeta primers. Sequenced by immunoSEQ multiplex PCR; TCRdb stores in-frame clones only, minus some. The data hold 170,000 or so clones, with roughly 80% observed a single time. The clonotype comes from a man in his thirties or forties in good health and CMV-seropositive. The chain joins TRBV6-6 to TRBJ1-2; the match to TRBD1 covers 9 bases. Input material: PBMCs. CDR3 residues: CASSDGQGYGYTF. The CDR3 nucleotides are TGTGCCAGCAGTGATGGACAGGGGTACGGCTACACCTTC.